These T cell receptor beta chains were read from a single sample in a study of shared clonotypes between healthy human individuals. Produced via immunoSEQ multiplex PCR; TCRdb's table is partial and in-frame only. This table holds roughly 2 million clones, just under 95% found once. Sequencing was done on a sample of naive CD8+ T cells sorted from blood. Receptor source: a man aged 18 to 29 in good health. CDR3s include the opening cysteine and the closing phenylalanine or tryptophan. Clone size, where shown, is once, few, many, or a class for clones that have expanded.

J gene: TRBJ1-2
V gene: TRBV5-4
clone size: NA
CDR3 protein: CASSDGGTHYGYTF

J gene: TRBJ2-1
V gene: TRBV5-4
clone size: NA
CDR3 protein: CASSLVGGYNEQFF

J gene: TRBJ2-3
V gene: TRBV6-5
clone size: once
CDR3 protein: CASQAGGDTDTQYF

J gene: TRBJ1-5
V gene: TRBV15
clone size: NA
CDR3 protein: CATKPGGSNQPQHF

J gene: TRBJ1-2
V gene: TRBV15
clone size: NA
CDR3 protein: CATSRWPGEGYGYTF

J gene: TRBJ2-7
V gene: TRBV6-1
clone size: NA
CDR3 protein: CATDDSPYEQYF

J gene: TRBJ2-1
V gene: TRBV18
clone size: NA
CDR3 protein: CASSPLTGGPYNEQFF

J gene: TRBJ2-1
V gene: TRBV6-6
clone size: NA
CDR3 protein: CASSWGVNEQFF

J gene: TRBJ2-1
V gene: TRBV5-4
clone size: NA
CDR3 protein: CASSRGNEQFF

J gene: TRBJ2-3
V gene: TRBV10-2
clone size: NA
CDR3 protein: CASSALSTDTQYF

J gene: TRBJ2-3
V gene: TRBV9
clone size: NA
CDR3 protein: CASTTGELSTDTQYF

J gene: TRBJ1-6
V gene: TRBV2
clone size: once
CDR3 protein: CASKAGGDGSPLHF

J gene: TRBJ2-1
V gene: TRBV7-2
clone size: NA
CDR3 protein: CASSLARTGGGFQDEQFF

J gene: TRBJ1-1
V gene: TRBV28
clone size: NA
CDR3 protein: CASSLRAREAFF

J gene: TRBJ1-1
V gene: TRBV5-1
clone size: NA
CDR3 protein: CASSLGAEAFF

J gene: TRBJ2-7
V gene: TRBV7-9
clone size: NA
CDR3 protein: CASSSINYEQYF

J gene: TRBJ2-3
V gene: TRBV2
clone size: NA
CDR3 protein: CASSEGTSGSTDTQYF

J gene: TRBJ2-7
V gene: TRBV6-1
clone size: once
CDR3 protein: CASSEGTSGFYEQYF

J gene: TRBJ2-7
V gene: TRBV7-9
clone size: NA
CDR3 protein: CASSPQVSYEQYF

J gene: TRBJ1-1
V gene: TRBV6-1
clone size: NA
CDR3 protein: CASSDMASGLVGTEAFF

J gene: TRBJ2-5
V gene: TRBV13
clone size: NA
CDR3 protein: CASSSEGRQETQYF

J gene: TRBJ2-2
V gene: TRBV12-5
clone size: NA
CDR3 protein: CASALVGGRLAGELFF

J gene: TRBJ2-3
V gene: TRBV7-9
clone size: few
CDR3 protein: CASSFDSTDTQYF

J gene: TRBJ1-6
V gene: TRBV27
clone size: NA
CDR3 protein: CASSQQGFYNSPLHF

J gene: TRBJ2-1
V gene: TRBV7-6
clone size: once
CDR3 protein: CASSLDGRAQIDNEQFF

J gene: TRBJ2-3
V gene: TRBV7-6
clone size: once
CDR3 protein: CASSSLAGTDTQYF

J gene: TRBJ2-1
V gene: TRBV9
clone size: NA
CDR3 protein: CASSARTSGIRNEQFF

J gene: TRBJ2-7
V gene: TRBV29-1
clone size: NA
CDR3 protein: CSVVWGDYEQYF

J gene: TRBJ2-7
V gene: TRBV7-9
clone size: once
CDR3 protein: CASTWGGNEQYF

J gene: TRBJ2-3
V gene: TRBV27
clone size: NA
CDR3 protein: CASSFTGKGDTQYF

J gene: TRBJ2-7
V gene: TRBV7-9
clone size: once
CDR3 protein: CASSAWASGSTYEQYF

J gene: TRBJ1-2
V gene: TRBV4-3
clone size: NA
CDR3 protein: CASSQERGDYGYTF

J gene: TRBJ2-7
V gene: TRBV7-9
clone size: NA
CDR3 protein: CASSLSLSYEQYF

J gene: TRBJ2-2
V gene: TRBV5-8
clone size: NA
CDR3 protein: CASSLKTGELFF

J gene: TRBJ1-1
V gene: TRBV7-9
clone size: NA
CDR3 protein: CASSHYRHEAFF

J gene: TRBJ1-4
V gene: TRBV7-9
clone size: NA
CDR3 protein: CASSLVQGNEKLFF

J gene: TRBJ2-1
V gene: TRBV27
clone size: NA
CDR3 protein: CASSGLAEQFF

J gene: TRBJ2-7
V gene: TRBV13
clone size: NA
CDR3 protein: CASSLSENPYEQYF

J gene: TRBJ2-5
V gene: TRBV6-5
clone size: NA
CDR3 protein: CASSYGTGEETQYF

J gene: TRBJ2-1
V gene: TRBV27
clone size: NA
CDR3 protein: CASSWRGGNNEQFF

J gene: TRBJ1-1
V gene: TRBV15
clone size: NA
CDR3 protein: CATSRVGWEDTEAFF

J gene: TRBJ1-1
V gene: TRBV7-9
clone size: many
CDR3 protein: CASSLERGMNTEAFF

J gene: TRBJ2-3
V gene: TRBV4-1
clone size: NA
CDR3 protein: CASSQAGLLTDTQYF

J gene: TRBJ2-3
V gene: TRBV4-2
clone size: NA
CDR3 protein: CASSQPLAGGPIDTQYF

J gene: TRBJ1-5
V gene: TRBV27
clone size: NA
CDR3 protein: CASSSQGAGQPQHF

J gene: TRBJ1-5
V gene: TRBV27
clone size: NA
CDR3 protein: CASSSGDSRRNQPQHF

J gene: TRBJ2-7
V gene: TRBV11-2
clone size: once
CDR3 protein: CASSSGGLEQYF

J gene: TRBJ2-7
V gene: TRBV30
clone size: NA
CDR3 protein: CAWSYGAPYEQYF

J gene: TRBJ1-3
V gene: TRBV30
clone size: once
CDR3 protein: CAWGDTSSGNTIYF

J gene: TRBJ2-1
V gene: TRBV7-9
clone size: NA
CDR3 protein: CASSLGSGLSEQFF

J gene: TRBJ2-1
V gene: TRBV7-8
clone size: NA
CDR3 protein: CASSLGYSGGASNEQFF

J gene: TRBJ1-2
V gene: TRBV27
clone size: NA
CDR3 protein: CASSTSFQDSNGYTF

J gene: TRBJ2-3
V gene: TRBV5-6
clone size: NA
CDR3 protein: CASSLGTGGADTQYF

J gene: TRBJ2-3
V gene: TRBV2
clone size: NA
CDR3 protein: CASREGLVGTQYF

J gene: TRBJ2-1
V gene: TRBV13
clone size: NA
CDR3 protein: CASSLGPSLEQFF

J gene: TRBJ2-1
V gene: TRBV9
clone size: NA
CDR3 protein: CASSVDSGAYNEQFF

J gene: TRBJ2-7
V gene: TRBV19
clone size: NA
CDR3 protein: CASSAGNFYEQYF

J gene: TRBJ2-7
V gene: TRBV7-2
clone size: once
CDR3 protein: CATTVSAYYEQYF

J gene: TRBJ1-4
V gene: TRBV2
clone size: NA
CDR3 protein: CASRAEQGGSNEKLFF

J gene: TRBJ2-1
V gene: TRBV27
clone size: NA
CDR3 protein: CATMDENSYNEQFF